This T cell receptor beta chain originates from a study of blood T cell repertoires in COVID-19 (dated by TCRdb to about 2020). Background for the entire study: Collaborator samples came from the United States, Italy and Spain and covered acute and convalescent phases of COVID-19. The prospective study material was composed of cDNA or gDNA derived from T cells, B-cell-depleted T cells, or PBMCs. Subjects who had been exposed to COVID-19, were actively infected with it, or had recovered from it provided the deeply sampled blood TCRbeta repertoires that made up the dataset. The repertoires were released in a freely available public database meant as a resource for research on the immune response to SARS-CoV-2. The samples were drawn from two sources: the first 160 participants of the ongoing ImmuneRACE study, and 1,254 subjects contributed by 6 global collaborators. Sample metadata almost always included a de-identified subject ID, COVID-19 status, age in years and sex. Where available, HLA class I and class II types were taken from metadata supplied by the sample provider and were not determined by assay-based typing. Overall study results and their limits: The quantity of clinical and demographic metadata differed by source and by participant and was supplied without curation.

Whole blood was collected in K2EDTA tubes by collaborating institutions according to the institutions' own protocols. For TCRbeta analysis, collaborators shipped samples as frozen whole blood, isolated PBMCs, or DNA extracted from either of those sample types. V gives up 4 bases and J gives up 0 bases, and the segment between their germline ends measures 3 bases. Taken from cysteine to phenylalanine, the CDR3 has 13 residues. The retained sequence is limited to the CDR3, 39 bases, with the frame set at the first base. Per the germline V gene (reference sequence), MNHEY is the CDR1 and SMNVEV is the CDR2. TCRbeta CDR3 regions were amplified from genomic DNA by means of the immunoSEQ Assay, a bias-controlled multiplex PCR. For the original study's pipeline: Nucleated cell counts per sample were estimated from amplification of reference gene primers within the assay. To quantify the absolute abundance of each unique TCRbeta CDR3 rearrangement, sequence reads were collapsed and filtered. For each sample, productive Simpson clonality was calculated as the square root of Simpson's diversity index across productive rearrangements. As stored in TCRdb, this immuneACCESS dataset retains in-frame rearrangements with V and J assigned. A fraction of the clones does not appear; measured against another copy, unresolved V genes explain less than half of the discrepancy, and the remainder lacks a known reason. From that table come the V and J calls and clone size; the DNA was used to work out D and trimming. In all, the sample holds some 100,000 clones, and approximately 88% of those were seen once. The ten largest clonotypes hold around 6.5% of the sample.

With respect to this clone: Its recognized antigen is unknown. The input lacks base qualities; no much larger clone sits a single base away.

The sequenced material came from peripheral blood. The clonotype originates from an older woman with acute or convalescent COVID-19. The sequence is built from TRBV27 and TRBJ2-2, with the D gene not confidently named. This receptor carries the CDR3 CASSSSNTGELFF. The nucleotides read TGTGCCAGCAGTTCCTCGAACACCGGGGAGCTGTTTTTT.